This TCR beta chain was sequenced for a study of T-cell memory formation after mild COVID-19. Study observations and caveats: Mainly CM and EM harbored the contracting CD4+ clones; mainly EMRA harbored the CD8+ ones. Pre-infection memory carried some responding clones, suggesting that cross-reactive memory joined. Clones that contracted from day 15 to 85 were balanced CD4/CD8, while later expanders leaned CD4+.

Constant-segment-primed 5'RACE gave TCR alpha and TCR beta cDNA libraries with sample barcodes and UMIs. Via MiXCR, TCRdb re-called the 5' RACE reads, giving one row per CDR3 protein. The table records fewer than 15,000 distinct CDR3 sequences, around 12% of them present only once. CDR3 size: 13 residues. V was shortened by 4 bases and J by 7 bases, with 10 bases between the two germline ends. Germline assignment: CDR1 SNHLY and CDR2 FYNNEI. This clonotype has a handful of counts. Its antigen is unknown. The sample consisted of PBMCs or a T cell subset sorted from them (not recorded which). This receptor was identified in an adult woman who had mild COVID-19 (a few samples of this study predate the infection). Cell type and time point are not known. The rearrangement links TRBV2 to TRBJ2-2, with unresolved D. This CDR3 reads CASSARVVGELFF. In DNA, the CDR3 is TGTGCCAGCAGTGCCCGGGTTGTCGGGGAGCTGTTTTTT.